This TCR beta chain was identified in a study of T-cell reconstitution after alpha-beta-depleted transplantation in children. General study results and limits: Some patients showed high day-60 TCRbeta diversity, which derived from surviving recipient T cells and thymic progenitors. T-cell numbers and diversity one year post-transplant derived largely from freshly generated T cells.

Unique molecular identifiers featured in how the TCRbeta library was prepared. TCRdb re-called the PCR reads with MiXCR, one entry per CDR3 protein. In the table there are about 18,000 distinct CDR3 sequences, approximately 4.9% of which are singletons. The germline V and J ends were trimmed by 1 base and 5 bases, with 16 bases remaining between them. CDR1 and CDR2 from the germline V gene are SGHDN and FVKESK. This CDR3 region has 16 residues. Many counts were recorded for this clonotype. Antigen specificity is unknown. This clonotype was obtained from a boy aged 5-17 years with acute lymphoblastic leukemia, due to receive a stem cell transplant. The V call is TRBV14, the J call TRBJ2-3; D possibly corresponds to TRBD1 (5 bases). The sequencing here drew on PBMCs, taken before TCRalphabeta/CD19-depleted stem cell transplant. The CDR3 is CASSQVPGRAVDTQYF. The CDR3 coding sequence is TGTGCCAGCAGCCAAGTTCCTGGCAGGGCGGTAGATACGCAGTATTTT.